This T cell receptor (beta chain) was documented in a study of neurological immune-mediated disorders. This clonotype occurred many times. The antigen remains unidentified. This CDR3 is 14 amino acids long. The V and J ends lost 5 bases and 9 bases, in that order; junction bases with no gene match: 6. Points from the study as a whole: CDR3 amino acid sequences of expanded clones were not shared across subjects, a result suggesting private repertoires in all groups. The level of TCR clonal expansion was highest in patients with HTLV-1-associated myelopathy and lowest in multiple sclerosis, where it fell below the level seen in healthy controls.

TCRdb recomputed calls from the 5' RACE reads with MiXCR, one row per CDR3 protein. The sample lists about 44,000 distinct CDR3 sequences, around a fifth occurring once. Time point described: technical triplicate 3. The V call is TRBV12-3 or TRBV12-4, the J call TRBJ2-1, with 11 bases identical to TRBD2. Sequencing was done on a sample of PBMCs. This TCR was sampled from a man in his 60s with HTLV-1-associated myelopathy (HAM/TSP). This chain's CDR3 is CASSPLLAGVEQFF. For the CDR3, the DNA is TGTGCCAGCAGTCCCTTACTAGCGGGAGTTGAGCAGTTCTTC.